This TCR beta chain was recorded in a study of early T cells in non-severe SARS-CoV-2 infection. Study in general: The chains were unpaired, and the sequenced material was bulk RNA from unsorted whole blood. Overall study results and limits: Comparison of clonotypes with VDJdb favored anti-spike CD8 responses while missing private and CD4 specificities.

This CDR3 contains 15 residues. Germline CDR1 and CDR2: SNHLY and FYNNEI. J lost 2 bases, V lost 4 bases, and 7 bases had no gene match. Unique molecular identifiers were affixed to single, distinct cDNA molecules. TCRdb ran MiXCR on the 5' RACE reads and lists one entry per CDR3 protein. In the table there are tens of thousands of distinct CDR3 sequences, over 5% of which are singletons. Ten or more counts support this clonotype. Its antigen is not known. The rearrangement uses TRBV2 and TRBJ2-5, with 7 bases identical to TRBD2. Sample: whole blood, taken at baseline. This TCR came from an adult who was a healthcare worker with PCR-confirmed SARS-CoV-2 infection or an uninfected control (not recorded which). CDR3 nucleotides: TGTGCCAGCAGTGTTCAGCGGGGAGGGCAAGAGACCCAGTACTTC. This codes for CASSVQRGGQETQYF.